This passage covers 18 T cell receptor beta chains from one sample sequenced in a study of Ad26.COV2.S vaccination and SARS-CoV-2 variants. TCRdb's table, derived via immunoSEQ multiplex PCR, lists solely in-frame clones and lacks some. The sample includes roughly 300,000 clones, roughly 91% of them seen just once. Specified treatment: 19 received Ad26.COV2.S at low or high dose, single or two shots; about 5 received placebo; per-sample allocation not given. All samples were drawn on day 63, counting from the first vaccine or placebo injection. The sequencing used peripheral blood, collected in a trial of Ad26.COV2.S vaccine versus placebo. The receptors originated from a person between 18 and 65 years old who received the Ad26.COV2.S COVID-19 vaccine or a placebo.

The chain employs TRBV5-1 and TRBJ2-7, with D possibly being TRBD2 (6 bases). The germline CDR1 and CDR2 sequences are SGHRS and YFSETQ. V was clipped by 2 bases and J by 5 bases, with 14 bases between them. The CDR3 consists of 14 residues. Here the CDR3 DNA reads TGCGCCAGCAGCTTCCGACTAGGTTCCGACGAGCAGTACTTC. This translates into CASSFRLGSDEQYF.

The gene calls are TRBV28 and TRBJ1-5, with D possibly TRBD1 on 5 matching bases. The length of the CDR3 is 20 residues. Trimming took 7 bases from V and 0 from J, leaving 28 bases between them. Germline CDR1 MDHEN, CDR2 SYDVKM. The CDR3 DNA reads as TGTGCCAGCACCTCTCCTCTGGGAGGGGATACCCCCTATAGCAATCAGCCCCAGCATTTT. Protein product: CASTSPLGGDTPYSNQPQHF.

V gene TRBV4-1 combines with J gene TRBJ2-5; D unclear. The V gene lost 1 base and the J gene lost 4 bases, with 7 bases spanning the gap. The germline V gene has CDR1 MGHRA and CDR2 YSYEKL. The length of the CDR3 is 13 residues. The CDR3 sequence: CASSQVVSETQYF. CDR3 nucleotide sequence: TGCGCCAGCAGCCAAGTTGTCTCAGAGACCCAGTACTTC.

A few counts support this clone. The V call is TRBV9, the J call TRBJ2-5, with D possibly TRBD2 on 5 matching bases. Germline CDR1 reads SGDLS; CDR2 reads YYNGEE. The CDR3 length is 15 residues. The V end was cut by 0 bases, the J end by 2 bases, with 11 bases between. CDR3 coding DNA: TGTGCCAGCAGCGTAGCCCCCGAGGGACAAGAGACCCAGTACTTC. Translating gives CASSVAPEGQETQYF.

As DNA, the CDR3 is TGTGCCATCAGTGAACCGGGACTAGCGATATACAATGAGCAGTTCTTC. Residues: CAISEPGLAIYNEQFF. V and J are TRBV10-3 and TRBJ2-1, with 10 bases matching TRBD2. The CDR3 sequence is 16 residues long. CDR1 is ENHRY and CDR2 is SYGVKD in the germline V gene. V gave up 3 bases and J gave up 4 bases; unmatched junction bases: 6.

Note on this clone: This same CDR3 is encoded by further DNA sequences in the sample. V usage is TRBV5-6 and J usage is TRBJ1-5, with a weak D call TRBD1 (5 bases). The CDR3 has 13 residues. Germline V lookup: CDR1 SGHDT, CDR2 YYEEEE. The germline V and J ends were trimmed by 0 bases and 6 bases, with 7 bases remaining between them. CDR3: CASSLGGGQPQHF. The CDR3 DNA sequence: TGTGCCAGCAGCTTGGGTGGGGGTCAGCCCCAGCATTTT.

This rearrangement joins TRBV6-1 to TRBJ1-1; a weak D match, TRBD1 (6 bases). In germline, CDR1 is MNHNS, CDR2 SASEGT. Trimming took off 3 bases at V and 4 bases at J, with 18 bases between the two ends. This CDR3 is 16 amino acids long. Written as DNA, the CDR3 is TGTGCCAGCAGTGACTTGGGGGCCCCGACGGTCACTGAAGCTTTCTTT. Protein: CASSDLGAPTVTEAFF.

This chain links TRBV10-2 with TRBJ1-4; D gene ambiguous. The CDR3 runs 15 residues. Germline lookup yields CDR1 WSHSY and CDR2 SAAADI. Trimming cost V 2 bases and J 0 bases, with 7 bases left between them. In DNA, the CDR3 is TGCGCCAGCAGTGAGAGGTCAGCAACTAATGAAAAACTGTTTTTT. This gives the protein CASSERSATNEKLFF.

Here the CDR3 DNA reads TGCGCCAGCAGTGACCCAGGTTTTTATGAGCAGTTCTTC. Its translation is CASSDPGFYEQFF. This chain joins TRBV10-1 and TRBJ2-1; D remains unclear. The CDR3 sequence is 13 residues long. The ends were cut back, 3 bases at V and 8 bases at J, with 11 bases in the middle. Germline V lookup: CDR1 WNHNN, CDR2 SYGVQD (reference sequence).

There are a few counts of this clone. CDR3 sequence reads: CASSQRSGMAEAFF. CDR3 nucleotides: TGTGCCAGCAGTCAAAGGTCGGGGATGGCTGAAGCTTTCTTT. The chain is built from TRBV7-9 and TRBJ1-1, with unresolved D. Looked up from germline, CDR1 is SEHNR and CDR2 is FQNEAQ (reference sequence). V lost 6 bases, J lost 6 bases, and 17 bases lay in between. The CDR3 covers 14 residues.

The chain combines TRBV27 with TRBJ1-1; tentative D call: TRBD1 (5 bases). Germline V gives CDR1 MNHEY, CDR2 SMNVEV (reference sequence). V lost 7 bases and J lost 10, with 16 bases in between. This CDR3 is built from 12 residues. CDR3 protein: CASTSGGTVAFF. CDR3 sequence (DNA): TGTGCCAGCACTTCAGGCGGGACCGTAGCTTTCTTT.

The CDR3 DNA reads TGCGCCAGCAGCTTGGGACTAGCGGCTACCTACGAGCAGTACTTC. Translated: CASSLGLAATYEQYF. The V and J genes are TRBV5-1 and TRBJ2-7; 9 bases align to TRBD2. The CDR3 runs 15 residues. V gave up 0 bases and J gave up 2 bases; unmatched junction bases: 3. Germline V gives CDR1 SGHRS, CDR2 YFSETQ. Variable domain in full (rest from reference TRBV5-1 and TRBJ2-7): KAGVTQTPRYLIKTRGQQVTLSCSPISGHRSVSWYQQTPGQGLQFLFEYFSETQRNKGNFPGRFSGRQFSNSRSEMNVSTLELGDSALYLCASSLGLAATYEQYFGPGTRLTVT.

This sequence joins TRBV20-1 and TRBJ1-1; 7 bases align to TRBD1. CDR3 length equals 11 residues. J lost 11 bases, V lost 0 bases, and 3 bases had no gene match. Germline CDR1 is DFQATT and CDR2 is SNEGSKA (reference sequence). The CDR3 is CSAREGGRAFF. For the CDR3, the DNA is TGCAGTGCTAGAGAAGGGGGCCGCGCTTTCTTT.

On this clone: A much larger clone differs from this one at a single base, so this may be a read error. The chain uses TRBV5-6 and TRBJ1-3; 10 bases are shared with TRBD1. V was pared by 0 bases and J by 2 bases, with 2 bases of the junction left unmatched. The CDR3 is 16 amino acids. Germline V gene data show CDR1 as SGHDT and CDR2 as YYEEEE. In DNA form, the CDR3 reads TGTGCCAGCAGCTTGGGACAGGGGGCTGCTGGAAACACCATATATTTT. Translating gives CASSLGQGAAGNTIYF.

The chain uses TRBV4-3 and TRBJ2-3; D possibly corresponds to TRBD1 (5 bases). Trimming removed 4 bases from V and 3 bases from J, with 14 bases in between. Germline V gives CDR1 LGHNA, CDR2 YSLEER. The CDR3 sequence is 15 residues long. The CDR3 DNA reads as TGCGCCAGCAGCCCGCAGCAGGGCGTGACAGATACGCAGTATTTT. Protein product: CASSPQQGVTDTQYF.

The rearrangement links TRBV29-1 to TRBJ2-7; TRBD1 is a possible D gene (6 bases). The germline CDR1 and CDR2 sequences are SQVTM and ANQGSEA. Trimming shortened V by 5 bases and J by 2 bases, and 19 bases separated the two germline ends. CDR3 length equals 15 residues. The DNA of the CDR3 is TGCAGCGTTCAACCTACAACAGGGCCCCCCTACGAGCAGTACTTC. This codes for CSVQPTTGPPYEQYF.

The J gene is TRBJ2-5, the V gene TRBV5-1; D might be TRBD2 (6 bases). Germline CDR1 and CDR2: SGHRS and YFSETQ. Trimming took 0 bases from V and 3 from J, leaving 12 bases between them. CDR3 length: 15 residues. The CDR3: CASSLASTGEETQYF. The CDR3, as DNA: TGCGCCAGCAGCTTGGCCAGTACGGGGGAAGAGACCCAGTACTTC.

As for this clone: Germline is not matched at one junction end, which may reflect a read error. The V call is TRBV7-2, the J call TRBJ2-5, with 15 bases aligning to TRBD2. The germline V gene encodes CDR1 SGHTA and CDR2 FQGNSA. This CDR3 region has 18 residues. The CDR3 is CASSLGTSGGASQGTQYF. In nucleotides, the CDR3 is TGTGCCAGCAGCTTAGGGACTAGCGGGGGGGCGTCACAAGGGACCCAGTACTTC.